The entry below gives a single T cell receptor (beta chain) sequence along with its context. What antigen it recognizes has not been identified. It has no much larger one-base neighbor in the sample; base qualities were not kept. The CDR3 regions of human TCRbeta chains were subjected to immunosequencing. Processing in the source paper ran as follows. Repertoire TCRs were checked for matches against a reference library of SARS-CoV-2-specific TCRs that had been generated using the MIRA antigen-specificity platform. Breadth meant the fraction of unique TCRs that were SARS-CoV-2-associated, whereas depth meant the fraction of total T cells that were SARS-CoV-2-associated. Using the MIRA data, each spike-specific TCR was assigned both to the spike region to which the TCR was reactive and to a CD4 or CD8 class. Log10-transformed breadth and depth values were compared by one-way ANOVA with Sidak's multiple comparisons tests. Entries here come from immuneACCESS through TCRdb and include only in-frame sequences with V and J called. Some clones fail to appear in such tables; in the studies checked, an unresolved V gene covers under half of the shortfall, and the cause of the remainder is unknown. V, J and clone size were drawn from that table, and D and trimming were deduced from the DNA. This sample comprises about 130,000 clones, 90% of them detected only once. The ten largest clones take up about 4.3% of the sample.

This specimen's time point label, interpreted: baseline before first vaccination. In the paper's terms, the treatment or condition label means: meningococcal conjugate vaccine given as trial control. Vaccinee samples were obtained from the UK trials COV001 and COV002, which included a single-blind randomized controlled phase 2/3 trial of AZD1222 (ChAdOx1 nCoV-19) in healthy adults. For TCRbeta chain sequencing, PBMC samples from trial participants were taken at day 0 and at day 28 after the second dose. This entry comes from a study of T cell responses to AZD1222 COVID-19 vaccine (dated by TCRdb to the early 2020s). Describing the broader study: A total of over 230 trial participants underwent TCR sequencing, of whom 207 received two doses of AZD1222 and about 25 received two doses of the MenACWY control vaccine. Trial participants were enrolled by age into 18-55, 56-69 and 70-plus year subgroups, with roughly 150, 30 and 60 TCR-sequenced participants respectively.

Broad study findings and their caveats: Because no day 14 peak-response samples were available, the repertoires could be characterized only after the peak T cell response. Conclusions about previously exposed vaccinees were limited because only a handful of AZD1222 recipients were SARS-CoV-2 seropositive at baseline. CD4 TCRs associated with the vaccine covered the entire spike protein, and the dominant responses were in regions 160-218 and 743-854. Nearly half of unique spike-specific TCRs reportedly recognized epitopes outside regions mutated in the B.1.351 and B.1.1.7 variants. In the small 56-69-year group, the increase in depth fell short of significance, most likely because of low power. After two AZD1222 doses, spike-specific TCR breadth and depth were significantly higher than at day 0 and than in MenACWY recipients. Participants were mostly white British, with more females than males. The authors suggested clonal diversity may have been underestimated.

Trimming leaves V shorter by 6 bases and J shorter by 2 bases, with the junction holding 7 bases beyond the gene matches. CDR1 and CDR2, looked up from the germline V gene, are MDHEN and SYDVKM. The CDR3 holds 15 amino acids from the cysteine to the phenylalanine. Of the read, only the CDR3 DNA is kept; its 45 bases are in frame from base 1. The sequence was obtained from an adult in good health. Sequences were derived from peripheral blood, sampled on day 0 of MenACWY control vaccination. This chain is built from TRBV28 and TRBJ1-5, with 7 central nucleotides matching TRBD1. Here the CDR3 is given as CASRRQGEGNQPQHF. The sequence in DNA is TGTGCCAGCAGGAGACAGGGCGAAGGCAATCAGCCCCAGCATTTT.